The entry below gives a single TCR beta chain sequence along with its context. Its recognized antigen is unknown. Base qualities are not recorded, but no much larger clone differs from it by a single base. V and J are trimmed by 4 bases and 3 bases, and the gene matches miss 9 bases of the junction. The CDR1 and CDR2 encoded by the germline V gene (reference sequence) are LNHDA and SQIVND. The CDR3 measures 17 amino acids from cysteine to phenylalanine. Only the CDR3 part of the read is kept: 51 bases, read in frame from the first base. The Qiagen DNeasy kit was used to extract genomic DNA from unsorted PBMCs and from the negatively selected CD4+ and CD8+ fractions. Amplification of TCR beta CDR3 regions was done by immunoSEQ multiplex PCR with primers that anneal to V and J segments. A synthetic immune receptor repertoire was used to minimize amplification bias, and remaining bias was computationally removed after sequencing. The authors' pipeline ran thus. Custom Python scripts were used to quantify repertoire diversity as the Shannon entropy index. Unsorted, CD4+ and CD8+ repertoires were analyzed separately, except for combined analyses in which CD4+ and CD8+ sequences were merged in silico. Clonal expansion was defined as a frequency increase of at least 2-fold after treatment compared with C1D1, and clones undetected at baseline were assigned a pseudocount of 0.5. Singleton clones were defined as clones with 0 or 1 copy at C1D1, and non-singleton clones were defined as clones with 2 or more copies. Clones expanded in unsorted samples were assigned a CD4+, CD8+ or unknown annotation through matching of protein sequences in sorted samples from the same patient. Wilcoxon tests were applied to paired samples to test diversity changes from C1D1 to C4D1. TCRdb mirrors the immuneACCESS table, restricted to in-frame sequences. Some clones are absent from its copies; in checked studies, under half trace to an unresolved V gene, and the reason for the others is unknown. Clone size and V and J calls were adopted from that table, with D and trimming inferred from the DNA. Present in this sample are about 35,000 clones, approximately 92% of which were seen just once. Roughly 0.2% of the sample comes from the top ten.

Interpreted using the paper, the time point label stands for: cycle 1 day 1 (C1D1), immediately before nivolumab initiation. Every trial patient had relapsed after autologous stem cell transplantation, and cohorts A, B and C differed in prior brentuximab vedotin exposure. A Miltenyi CD4+ T cell isolation kit was used for magnetic negative selection to purify CD4+ T cells from thawed PBMCs. The trial cohort was composed of roughly 60 patients with relapsed/refractory classical Hodgkin lymphoma, for whom complete response, partial response or progressive disease was recorded as best overall response. Trial patients were treated with single-agent nivolumab in the multi-cohort phase II CheckMate 205 trial. Best overall response was determined by an independent review committee according to the 2007 International Working Group response criteria. Trial PBMCs were collected just before the start of nivolumab (C1D1) and during therapy at cycle 2 day 1 and cycle 4 day 1. Peripheral blood was collected in 8 mL Vacutainer Cell Preparation Tubes, from which PBMCs were isolated by centrifugation and then cryopreserved. Purified CD4+ and CD8+ fractions were prepared only for cases with an additional available PBMC sample. Magnetically labelled cells were depleted on LS columns in a quadroMACS separator, and the flow-through was collected as the purified fraction.

These data come from a study of PD-1 blockade in classical Hodgkin lymphoma (dated by TCRdb to 2020 to 2022). General notes on the study: Nivolumab dosing was 3 mg/kg intravenously every 2 weeks, continuing until either disease progression or unacceptable toxicity. The study used CyTOF and TCR beta sequencing to define a peripheral blood immune signature of response to PD-1 blockade in classical Hodgkin lymphoma.

What the research found in general, with its limitations: Trial patients with a complete response had baseline diversity similar to that of newly diagnosed patients, while partial responders and progressors had significantly lower diversity. A significant rise by C4D1 was seen in CD4+ but not CD8+ TCR diversity (p=0.0027 vs p=0.16), with the rise being most apparent in complete responders (p=0.02). The study covered only a single clinical trial cohort, and the causes of the repertoire differences, possibly disease activity or prior therapy, were still not defined. Lower diversity was observed in patients in whom nivolumab was started less than 1 year after ASCT, and these patients were excluded from later analyses so that confounding by immune reconstitution would be avoided. Baseline TCR diversity was reported as lower in newly diagnosed patients than in healthy donors, and lower still in relapsed/refractory patients.

This receptor was taken from a human donor with classical Hodgkin lymphoma. Rearrangement joined TRBV19 to TRBJ2-7, with 13 bases in between that match TRBD2. This material consisted of CD4+ T cells from blood, taken at baseline. This receptor carries the CDR3 CASSTLGTSGTNYEQYF. The DNA reads TGTGCCAGTAGTACGCTCGGGACTAGCGGGACTAACTACGAGCAGTACTTC.